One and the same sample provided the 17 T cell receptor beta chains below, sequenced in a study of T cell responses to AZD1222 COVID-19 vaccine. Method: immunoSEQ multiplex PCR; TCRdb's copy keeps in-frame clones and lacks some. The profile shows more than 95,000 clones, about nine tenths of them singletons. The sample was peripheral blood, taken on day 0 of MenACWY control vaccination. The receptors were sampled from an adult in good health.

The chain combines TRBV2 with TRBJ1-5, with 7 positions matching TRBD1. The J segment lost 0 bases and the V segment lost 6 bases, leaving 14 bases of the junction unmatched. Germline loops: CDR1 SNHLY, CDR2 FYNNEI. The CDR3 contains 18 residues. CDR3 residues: CASSRRTGGGYSNQPQHF. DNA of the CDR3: TGTGCCAGCAGCAGAAGGACAGGAGGGGGATATAGCAATCAGCCCCAGCATTTT. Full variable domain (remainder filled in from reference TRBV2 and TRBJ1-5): EPEVTQTPSHQVTQMGQEVILRCVPISNHLYFYWYRQILGQKVEFLVSFYNNEISEKSEIFDDQFSVERPDGSNFTLKIRSTKLEDSAMYFCASSRRTGGGYSNQPQHFGDGTRLSIL.

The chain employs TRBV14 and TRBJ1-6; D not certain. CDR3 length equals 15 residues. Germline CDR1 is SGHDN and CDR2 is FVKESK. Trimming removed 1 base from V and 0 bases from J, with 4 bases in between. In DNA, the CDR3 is TGTGCCAGCAGCCAAGGCGGCTCCTATAATTCACCCCTCCACTTT. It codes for CASSQGGSYNSPLHF.

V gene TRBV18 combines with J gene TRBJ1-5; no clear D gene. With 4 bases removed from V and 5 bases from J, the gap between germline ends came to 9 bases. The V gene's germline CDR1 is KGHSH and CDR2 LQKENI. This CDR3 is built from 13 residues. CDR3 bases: TGTGCCAGCTCACACTCTCAGCATCAGCCCCAGCATTTT. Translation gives CASSHSQHQPQHF.

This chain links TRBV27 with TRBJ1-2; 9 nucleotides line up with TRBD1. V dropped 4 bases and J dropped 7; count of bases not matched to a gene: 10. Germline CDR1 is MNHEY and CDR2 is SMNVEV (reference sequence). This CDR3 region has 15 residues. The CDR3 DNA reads TGTGCCAGCAGTTCCGCCGGGACAGGGTTCTCTGGCTACACCTTC. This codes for CASSSAGTGFSGYTF.

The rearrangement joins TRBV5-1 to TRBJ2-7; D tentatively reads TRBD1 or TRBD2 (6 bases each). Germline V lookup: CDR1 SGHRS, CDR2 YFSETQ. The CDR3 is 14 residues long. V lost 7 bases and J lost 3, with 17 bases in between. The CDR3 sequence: CASSRGPGLYEQYF. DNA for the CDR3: TGCGCCAGCTCCCGGGGGCCCGGTCTCTACGAGCAGTACTTC. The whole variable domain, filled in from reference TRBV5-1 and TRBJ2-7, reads KAGVTQTPRYLIKTRGQQVTLSCSPISGHRSVSWYQQTPGQGLQFLFEYFSETQRNKGNFPGRFSGRQFSNSRSEMNVSTLELGDSALYLCASSRGPGLYEQYFGPGTRLTVT.

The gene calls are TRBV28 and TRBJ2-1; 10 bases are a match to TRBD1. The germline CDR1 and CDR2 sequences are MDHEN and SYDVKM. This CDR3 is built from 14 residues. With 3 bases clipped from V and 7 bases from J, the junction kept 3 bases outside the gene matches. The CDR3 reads CASSFRQGANEQFF. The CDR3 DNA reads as TGTGCCAGCAGTTTTAGACAGGGGGCTAATGAGCAGTTCTTC.

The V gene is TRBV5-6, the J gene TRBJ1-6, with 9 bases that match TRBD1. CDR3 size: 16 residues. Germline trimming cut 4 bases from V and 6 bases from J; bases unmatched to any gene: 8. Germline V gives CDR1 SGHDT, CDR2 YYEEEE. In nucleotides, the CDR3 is TGTGCCAGCAGCCTACTACAGGGGGCAATTAATTCACCCCTCCACTTT. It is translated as CASSLLQGAINSPLHF.

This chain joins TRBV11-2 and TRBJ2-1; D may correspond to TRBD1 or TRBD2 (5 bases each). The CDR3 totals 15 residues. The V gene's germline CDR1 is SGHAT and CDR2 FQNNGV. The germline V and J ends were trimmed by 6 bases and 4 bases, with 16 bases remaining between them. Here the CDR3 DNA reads TGTGCCAGCAGTCGTGACAGCGGACGATACAATGAGCAGTTCTTC. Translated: CASSRDSGRYNEQFF.

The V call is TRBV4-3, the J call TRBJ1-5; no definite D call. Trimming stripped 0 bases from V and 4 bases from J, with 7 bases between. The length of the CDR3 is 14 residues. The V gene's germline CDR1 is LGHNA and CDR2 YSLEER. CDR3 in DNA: TGCGCCAGCAGCCAAGAGACGGGGAATCAGCCCCAGCATTTT. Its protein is CASSQETGNQPQHF.

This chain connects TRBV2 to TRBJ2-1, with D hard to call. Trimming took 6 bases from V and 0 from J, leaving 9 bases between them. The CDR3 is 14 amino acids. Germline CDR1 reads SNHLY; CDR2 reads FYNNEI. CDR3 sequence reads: CASSPQSSYNEQFF. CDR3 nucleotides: TGTGCCAGCAGCCCCCAGAGCTCCTACAATGAGCAGTTCTTC.

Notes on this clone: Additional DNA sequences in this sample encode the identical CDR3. CDR3 nucleotides: TGTGCCAGCAGTTTAGGCATGAACACTGAAGCTTTCTTT. Residues: CASSLGMNTEAFF. The rearrangement links TRBV28 to TRBJ1-1; D remains ambiguous. V lost 2 bases and J lost 0, with 4 bases in between. The CDR3 totals 13 residues. The germline gives CDR1 MDHEN, CDR2 SYDVKM.

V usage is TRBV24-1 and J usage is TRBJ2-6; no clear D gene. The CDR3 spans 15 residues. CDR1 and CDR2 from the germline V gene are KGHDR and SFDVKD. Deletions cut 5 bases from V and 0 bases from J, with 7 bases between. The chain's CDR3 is CATSGPNSGANVLTF. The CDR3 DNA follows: TGTGCCACCAGTGGTCCTAACTCTGGGGCCAACGTCCTGACTTTC.

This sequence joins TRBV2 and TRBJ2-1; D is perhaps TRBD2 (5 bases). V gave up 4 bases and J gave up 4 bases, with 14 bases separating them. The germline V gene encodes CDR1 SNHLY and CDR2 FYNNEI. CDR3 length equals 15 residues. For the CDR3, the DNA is TGTGCCAGCAGTGTACCAAACGGCGGGTACAATGAGCAGTTCTTC. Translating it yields CASSVPNGGYNEQFF.

The CDR3 is CAIQGVPQETQYF. DNA for the CDR3: TGTGCCATACAGGGAGTTCCCCAAGAGACCCAGTACTTC. The chain has TRBV28 and TRBJ2-5; D is perhaps TRBD1 (6 bases). The CDR3 length is 13 residues. From germline, CDR1 is MDHEN and CDR2 SYDVKM. Trimming took 10 bases from V and 1 from J, leaving 13 bases between them.

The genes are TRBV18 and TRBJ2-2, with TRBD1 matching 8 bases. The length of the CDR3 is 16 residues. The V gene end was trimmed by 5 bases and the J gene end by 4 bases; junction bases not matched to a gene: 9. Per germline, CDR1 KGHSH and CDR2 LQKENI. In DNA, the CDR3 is TGTGCCAGCTCAGCTAACACTCAGGGGGCCACCGGGGAGCTGTTTTTT. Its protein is CASSANTQGATGELFF.

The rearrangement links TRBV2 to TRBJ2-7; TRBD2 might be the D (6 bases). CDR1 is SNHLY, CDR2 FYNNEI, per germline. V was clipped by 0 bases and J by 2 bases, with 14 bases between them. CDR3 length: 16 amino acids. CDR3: CASSEALSSGTYEQYF. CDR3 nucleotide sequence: TGTGCCAGCAGTGAAGCGCTTAGTAGCGGAACCTACGAGCAGTACTTC.

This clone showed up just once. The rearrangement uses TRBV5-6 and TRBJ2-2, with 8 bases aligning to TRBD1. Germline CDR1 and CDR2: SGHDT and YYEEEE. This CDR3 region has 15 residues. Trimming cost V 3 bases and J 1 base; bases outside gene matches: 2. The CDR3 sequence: CASSYDRGNTGELFF. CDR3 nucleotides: TGTGCCAGCAGCTACGACAGGGGGAACACCGGGGAGCTGTTTTTT.